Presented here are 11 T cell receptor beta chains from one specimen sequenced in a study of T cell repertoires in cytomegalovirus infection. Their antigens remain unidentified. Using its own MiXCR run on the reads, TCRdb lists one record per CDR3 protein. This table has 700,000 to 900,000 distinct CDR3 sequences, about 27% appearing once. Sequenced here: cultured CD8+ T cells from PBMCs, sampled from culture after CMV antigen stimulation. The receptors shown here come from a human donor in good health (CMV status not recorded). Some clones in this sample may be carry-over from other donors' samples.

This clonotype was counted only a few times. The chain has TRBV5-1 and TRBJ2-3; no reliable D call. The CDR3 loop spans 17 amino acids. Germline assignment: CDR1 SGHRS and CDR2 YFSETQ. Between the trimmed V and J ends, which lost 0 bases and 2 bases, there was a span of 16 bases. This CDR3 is CASSLVWFQVDTDTQYF. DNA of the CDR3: TGCGCCAGCAGCTTGGTTTGGTTCCAGGTGGACACAGATACGCAGTATTTT.

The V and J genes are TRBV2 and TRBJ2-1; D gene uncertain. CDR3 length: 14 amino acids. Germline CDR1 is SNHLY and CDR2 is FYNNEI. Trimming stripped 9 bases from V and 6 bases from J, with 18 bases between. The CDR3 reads CARTPLRGTNEQFF. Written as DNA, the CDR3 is TGTGCCAGGACCCCCTTGAGAGGCACCAATGAGCAGTTCTTC. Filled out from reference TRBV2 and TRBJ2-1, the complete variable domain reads EPEVTQTPSHQVTQMGQEVILRCVPISNHLYFYWYRQILGQKVEFLVSFYNNEISEKSEIFDDQFSVERPDGSNFTLKIRSTKLEDSAMYFCARTPLRGTNEQFFGPGTRLTVL.

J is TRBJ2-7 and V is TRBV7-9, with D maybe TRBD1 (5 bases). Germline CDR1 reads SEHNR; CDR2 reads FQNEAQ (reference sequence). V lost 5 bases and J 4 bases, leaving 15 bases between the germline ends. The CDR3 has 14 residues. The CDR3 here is CASSGTGRPYEQYF. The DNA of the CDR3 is TGTGCCAGCAGCGGTACAGGTCGGCCGTACGAGCAGTACTTC.

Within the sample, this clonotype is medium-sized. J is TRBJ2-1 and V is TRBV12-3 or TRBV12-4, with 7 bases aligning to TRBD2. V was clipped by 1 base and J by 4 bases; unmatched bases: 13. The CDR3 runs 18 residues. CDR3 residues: CASSLVLARGREYNEQFF. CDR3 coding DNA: TGTGCCAGCAGTTTAGTCCTCGCTCGGGGGAGGGAATACAATGAGCAGTTCTTC.

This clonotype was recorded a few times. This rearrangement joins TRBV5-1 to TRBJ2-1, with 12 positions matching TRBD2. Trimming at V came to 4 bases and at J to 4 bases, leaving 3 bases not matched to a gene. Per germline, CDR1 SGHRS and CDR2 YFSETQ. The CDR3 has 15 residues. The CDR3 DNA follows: TGCGCCAGCAGCAAAACTAGCGGGGGGTACAATGAGCAGTTCTTC. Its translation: CASSKTSGGYNEQFF.

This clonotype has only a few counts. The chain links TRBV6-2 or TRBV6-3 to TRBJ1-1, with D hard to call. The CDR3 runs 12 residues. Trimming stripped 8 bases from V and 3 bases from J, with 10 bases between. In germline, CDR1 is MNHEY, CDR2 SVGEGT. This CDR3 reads CASVAYHTEAFF. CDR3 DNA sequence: TGTGCCAGCGTGGCATACCACACTGAAGCTTTCTTT.

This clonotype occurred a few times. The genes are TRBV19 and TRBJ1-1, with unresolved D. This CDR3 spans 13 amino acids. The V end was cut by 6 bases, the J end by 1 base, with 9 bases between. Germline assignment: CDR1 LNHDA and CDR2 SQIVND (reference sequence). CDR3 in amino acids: CASRSGTNTEAFF. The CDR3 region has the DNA TGTGCCAGTAGGAGTGGTACGAACACTGAAGCTTTCTTT.

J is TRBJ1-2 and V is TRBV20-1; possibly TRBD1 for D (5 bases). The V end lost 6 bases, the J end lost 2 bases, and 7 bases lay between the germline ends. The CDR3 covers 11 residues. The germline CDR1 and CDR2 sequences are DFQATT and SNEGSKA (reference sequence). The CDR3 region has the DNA TGCAGTGCAGGGGTCAACTATGGCTACACCTTC. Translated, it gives CSAGVNYGYTF.

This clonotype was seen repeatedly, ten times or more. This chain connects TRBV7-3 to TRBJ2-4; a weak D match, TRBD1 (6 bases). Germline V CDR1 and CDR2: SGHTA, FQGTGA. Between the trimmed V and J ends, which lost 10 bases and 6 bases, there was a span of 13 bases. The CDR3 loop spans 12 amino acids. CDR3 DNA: TGTGCCACCTCAGGGGAAGGAAACATTCAGTACTTC. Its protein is CATSGEGNIQYF.

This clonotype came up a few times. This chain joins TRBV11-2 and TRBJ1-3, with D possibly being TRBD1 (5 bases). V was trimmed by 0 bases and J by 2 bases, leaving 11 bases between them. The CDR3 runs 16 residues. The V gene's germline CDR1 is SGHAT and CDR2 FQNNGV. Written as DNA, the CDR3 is TGTGCCAGCAGCTTAGATCTGGCAGGGACTGGAAACACCATATATTTT. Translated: CASSLDLAGTGNTIYF.

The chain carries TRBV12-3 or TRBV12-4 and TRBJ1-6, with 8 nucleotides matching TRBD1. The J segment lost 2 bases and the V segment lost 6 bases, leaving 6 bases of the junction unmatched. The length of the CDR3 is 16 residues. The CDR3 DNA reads TGTGCCAGCAGGTCCGACAGGGGACCCTATAATTCACCCCTCCACTTT. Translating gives CASRSDRGPYNSPLHF.